This T cell receptor (beta chain) was identified in a study of T cell responses to AZD1222 COVID-19 vaccine. On the study more broadly: Second-dose intervals of approximately 4 or approximately 12 weeks were pooled.

A word on this clone: The antigen is not known.

General study results and limits: White British ancestry dominated among donors, who included more females, and clonal diversity was possibly underestimated. Reportedly, nearly half the spike-specific TCRs target unmutated variant regions. Just a handful of AZD1222 recipients tested seropositive at baseline.

Some clones are missing from TCRdb's copy, which holds only in-frame ones; the method was immunoSEQ multiplex PCR. The sample lists approximately 70,000 clones; roughly 91% were seen once. With 3 bases removed from V and 5 bases from J, the gap between germline ends came to 16 bases. This CDR3 contains 15 residues. The V gene's germline CDR1 is MGHDK and CDR2 SYGVNS. Sample: peripheral blood, taken on day 0 of AZD1222 vaccination. The clonotype was recovered from an adult in good health. The V call is TRBV25-1, the J call TRBJ1-2; the D gene is possibly TRBD1 (5 bases). The CDR3 sequence: CASSEVGTPSYGYTF. Written as DNA, the CDR3 is TGTGCCAGCAGTGAGGTGGGGACTCCAAGTTATGGCTACACCTTC.